This T cell receptor (beta chain) was sequenced during a study of response to subunit inactivated influenza vaccine. This clonotype was counted only a few times. The antigen remains undetermined. The CDR3 sequence is 15 residues long. The V segment lost 5 bases and the J segment 6 bases; nucleotides outside the gene matches: 7. In germline, CDR1 is SGHTA, CDR2 FQGNSA. Study findings and constraints: After each seasonal influenza vaccination, few new T cells are recruited, the authors suggested.

TCRdb itself ran the RT-PCR reads through MiXCR, one entry per CDR3 protein. Here the sample spans about 570,000 distinct CDR3 sequences, approximately 12% being singletons. The V gene is TRBV7-2, the J gene TRBJ2-3; 11 bases match TRBD2. The sequencing used PBMCs from blood, collected on the day of vaccination. The origin of this receptor is a man over 45 who received an inactivated influenza vaccine. In nucleotides, the CDR3 is TGTGCCAGCAGCCCCCAGACTAGCGGGGTGGATACGCAGTATTTT. Translation gives CASSPQTSGVDTQYF.